Below are 30 T cell receptor beta chains sequenced from a single sample in a study of blood T cell repertoires in COVID-19 (TCRdb year 2020). Libraries were built with the immunoSEQ multiplex PCR assay. In its TCRdb copy, this immuneACCESS table keeps in-frame sequences only and misses some clones. Where compared with another copy, unresolved V genes explain less than half of these, and the others have no known cause. In this sample the table shows about 130,000 clones, under 90% of which occur a single time. In total, the top ten clones hold 2.4% of the sample. Sequencing was carried out using PBMCs or T cells enriched from blood (not recorded which). The source of these receptors is a man aged 40-49 years with acute COVID-19.

The chain has TRBV9 and TRBJ1-2; 10 nucleotides agree with TRBD1. J gave up 0 bases and V 0 bases, and 8 bases lay outside the gene matches. CDR1 and CDR2 (germline): SGDLS, YYNGEE. The CDR3 length is 18 residues. CDR3 in DNA: TGTGCCAGCAGCGTAGATGAGACAGGGGGCTCGGCTAACTATGGCTACACCTTC. Translated: CASSVDETGGSANYGYTF. The full variable domain, in which reference TRBV9 and TRBJ1-2 provide the parts outside the CDR3, is DSGVTQTPKHLITATGQRVTLRCSPRSGDLSVYWYQQSLDQGLQFLIQYYNGEERAKGNILERFSAQQFPDLHSELNLSSLELGDSALYFCASSVDETGGSANYGYTFGSGTRLTVV.

Remarks on this clone: Its ends do not fully match the called genes, so a read error is possible. V gene TRBV2 combines with J gene TRBJ2-1, with D tentatively TRBD2 (5 bases). The CDR3 extends over 9 amino acids. Germline V lookup: CDR1 SNHLY, CDR2 FYNNEI. CDR3 sequence (DNA): TGTGCCAGCAGTGGGCGGGTAATCTTC. Its protein product is CASSGRVIF.

The gene calls are TRBV18 and TRBJ1-5, with D tentatively TRBD1 (6 bases). CDR1 and CDR2 from the germline V gene are KGHSH and LQKENI. V lost 4 bases to trimming and J lost 6 bases, with 16 bases between them. The CDR3 extends over 15 amino acids. The CDR3 DNA reads as TGTGCCAGCTCACGCTCTGCGGGGGCAGGTCAGCCCCAGCATTTT. Translation gives CASSRSAGAGQPQHF.

This clone was counted only a few times. The rearrangement joins TRBV27 to TRBJ2-5; 9 bases line up with TRBD1. This CDR3 spans 16 amino acids. Germline trimming cut 0 bases from V and 4 bases from J; bases unmatched to any gene: 6. The germline V gene has CDR1 MNHEY and CDR2 SMNVEV (reference sequence). CDR3 nucleotide sequence: TGTGCCAGCAGTTTATCCCCTCTGACAGGGGGAGAGACCCAGTACTTC. Its translation: CASSLSPLTGGETQYF.

The chain joins TRBV6-5 to TRBJ2-2; 7 bases match TRBD2. This CDR3 region has 16 residues. The J segment lost 3 bases and the V segment lost 2 bases, leaving 6 bases of the junction unmatched. Germline CDR1 reads MNHEY; CDR2 reads SVGAGI. As DNA, the CDR3 is TGTGCCAGCAGTTACGTGGGGACTACCCACACCGGGGAGCTGTTTTTT. Translating it yields CASSYVGTTHTGELFF.

The rearrangement links TRBV28 to TRBJ2-2; the match to TRBD1 covers 10 bases. The CDR3 loop spans 19 amino acids. V gave up 1 base and J gave up 0 bases; unmatched junction bases: 8. Germline V gene sequence: CDR1 MDHEN, CDR2 SYDVKM. The chain's CDR3 is CASSLFQRDRGSNTGELFF. DNA for the CDR3: TGTGCCAGCAGTTTATTTCAAAGGGACAGGGGTTCGAACACCGGGGAGCTGTTTTTT.

This clone has a single count. V and J are TRBV7-3 and TRBJ1-1; the match to TRBD1 covers 9 bases. Germline V CDR1 and CDR2: SGHTA, FQGTGA. Trimming cost V 5 bases and J 4 bases; bases outside gene matches: 5. The CDR3 totals 14 residues. The CDR3 DNA reads as TGTGCCAGCAGCCCCGTGACAGGGGGCACTGAAGCTTTCTTT. The encoded protein is CASSPVTGGTEAFF.

This clone was recorded once. The V call is TRBV28, the J call TRBJ1-4; possibly TRBD1 for D (5 bases). Germline loops: CDR1 MDHEN, CDR2 SYDVKM. This CDR3 spans 14 amino acids. Trimming stripped 4 bases from V and 8 bases from J, with 14 bases between. CDR3 protein: CASSSQGAGEKLFF. CDR3 in DNA: TGTGCCAGCAGTTCTCAAGGGGCGGGAGAAAAACTGTTTTTT.

This clone came up once. The chain couples TRBV29-1 to TRBJ2-1; weak D call: TRBD2 (5 bases). Trimming removed 1 base at V and 13 bases at J, with 14 bases between. The CDR3 runs to 12 residues. Germline lookup yields CDR1 SQVTM and CDR2 ANQGSEA. CDR3 DNA: TGCAGCGTTGAAGGGACTCCGAAGGGTCAGTTCTTC. Amino acid sequence: CSVEGTPKGQFF.

The rearrangement joins TRBV5-8 to TRBJ1-2; 12 bases match TRBD1. Trimming cost V 4 bases and J 8 bases; bases outside gene matches: 3. The V gene's germline CDR1 is SGHTS and CDR2 YDEGEE. The CDR3 is made up of 13 amino acids. In DNA, the CDR3 is TGTGCCAGCAGCATGGGACAGGGGGCCGGCTACACCTTC. It codes for CASSMGQGAGYTF.

V and J are TRBV6-5 and TRBJ1-4; TRBD1 might be the D (6 bases). The CDR3 extends over 10 amino acids. Germline-derived CDR1 and CDR2 are MNHEY and SVGAGI. Trimming removed 6 bases from V and 10 bases from J, with 6 bases in between. The CDR3 sequence: CASRQGKLFF. The DNA for the CDR3 is TGTGCCAGCAGACAGGGAAAACTGTTTTTT.

V is TRBV6-5 and J is TRBJ1-2; no definite D call. Trimming cost V 4 bases and J 6 bases, with 9 bases left between them. The germline V gene encodes CDR1 MNHEY and CDR2 SVGAGI. CDR3 length: 12 amino acids. CDR3 sequence: CASSFRGDGYTF. The CDR3 coding sequence is TGTGCCAGCAGTTTCCGGGGAGATGGCTACACCTTC.

The rearrangement links TRBV10-3 to TRBJ1-5, with D possibly TRBD1 on 5 matching bases. The CDR3 sequence is 14 residues long. CDR1 is ENHRY, CDR2 SYGVKD, per germline. Trimming removed 0 bases at V and 6 bases at J, with 9 bases between. The CDR3 bases are TGTGCCATCAGTGAGTCGGGGGGAGGTCAGCCCCAGCATTTT. Amino acid sequence: CAISESGGGQPQHF.

The genes are TRBV13 and TRBJ1-1; D is unclear. CDR1 PRHDT and CDR2 FYEKMQ come from the germline V gene (reference sequence). The CDR3 length is 15 residues. V lost 5 bases to trimming and J lost 1 base, with 14 bases between them. For the CDR3, the DNA is TGTGCCAGCAGCACCGGAGTAGGTGCGAACACTGAAGCTTTCTTT. Encoded protein: CASSTGVGANTEAFF.

This clone rates as medium-sized. J is TRBJ1-6 and V is TRBV7-9, with D maybe TRBD1 (5 bases). This CDR3 comprises 14 residues. Germline CDR1 and CDR2: SEHNR and FQNEAQ (reference sequence). V lost 3 bases, J lost 10 bases, and 13 bases lay in between. The CDR3 nucleotides are TGTGCCAGCAGCTTTGGCCAGGGAGGGTCACCCCTCCACTTT. This encodes CASSFGQGGSPLHF.

This clone was counted once. This chain joins TRBV4-2 and TRBJ2-1; 8 bases fit TRBD2. V shed 6 bases and J 7 bases; nucleotides not matched to a gene: 2. This CDR3 has 12 residues. CDR1 and CDR2 (germline): LGHNA, YNFKEQ. As DNA, the CDR3 is TGTGCCAGCAGTCGCGGGGGGAATGAGCAGTTCTTC. Protein: CASSRGGNEQFF.

In its sample, this clone was seen a few times. The V gene is TRBV18, the J gene TRBJ1-2, with a weak D call TRBD1 (6 bases). Looked up from germline, CDR1 is KGHSH and CDR2 is LQKENI. The CDR3 totals 13 residues. The V gene lost 3 bases and the J gene lost 2 bases, with 7 bases spanning the gap. The CDR3 nucleotides are TGTGCCAGCTCACCCGACAGGAACTATGGCTACACCTTC. Protein: CASSPDRNYGYTF. Full variable domain (remainder filled in from reference TRBV18 and TRBJ1-2): NAGVMQNPRHLVRRRGQEARLRCSPMKGHSHVYWYRQLPEEGLKFMVYLQKENIIDESGMPKERFSAEFPKEGPSILRIQQVVRGDSAAYFCASSPDRNYGYTFGSGTRLTVV.

This clone occurred once. The rearrangement joins TRBV6-2 or TRBV6-3 to TRBJ1-1; D is undetermined. Germline V CDR1 and CDR2: MNHEY, SVGEGT. V lost 4 bases and J 0 bases, leaving 6 bases between the germline ends. The CDR3 contains 13 residues. CDR3 bases: TGTGCCAGCAGTTGGCGGATGAACACTGAAGCTTTCTTT. This encodes CASSWRMNTEAFF.

The chain employs TRBV12-3 or TRBV12-4 and TRBJ2-1; 8 nucleotides match TRBD2. The CDR3 is 13 residues long. J was trimmed by 10 bases and V by 2 bases; bases with no gene match: 4. The CDR3 coding sequence is TGTGCCAGCAGTTTAAGAACTAGCGGAGAGCAGTTCTTC. It codes for CASSLRTSGEQFF.

A note on this clone: This same CDR3 is encoded by further DNA sequences in the sample. The rearrangement joins TRBV19 to TRBJ2-3; D gene unclear. CDR3 length: 12 amino acids. Trimming stripped 5 bases from V and 0 bases from J, with 3 bases between. The germline V gene encodes CDR1 LNHDA and CDR2 SQIVND (reference sequence). In DNA form, the CDR3 reads TGTGCCAGTAGTCCTAGCACAGATACGCAGTATTTT. Protein sequence: CASSPSTDTQYF.

In its sample, this clone was seen once. The chain uses TRBV27 and TRBJ1-1; D is perhaps TRBD1 (5 bases). The germline V and J ends were trimmed by 4 bases and 4 bases, with 13 bases remaining between them. This CDR3 is built from 14 residues. Germline V CDR1 and CDR2: MNHEY, SMNVEV (reference sequence). CDR3 in amino acids: CASSWGGRGTEAFF. CDR3 in DNA: TGTGCCAGCAGTTGGGGGGGTCGGGGCACTGAAGCTTTCTTT.

The genes are TRBV28 and TRBJ1-2, with 8 bases fitting TRBD1. The CDR3 has 17 residues. Germline assignment: CDR1 MDHEN and CDR2 SYDVKM. The trim removed 2 bases at V and 0 bases at J, leaving 8 bases unmatched. This chain's CDR3 is CASSLGAGGSTNYGYTF. The CDR3 bases are TGTGCCAGCAGTTTAGGGGCAGGGGGCTCCACTAACTATGGCTACACCTTC.

This CDR3 is CATRSYPGVWYF. As DNA, the CDR3 is TGTGCCACCCGGTCCTACCCGGGAGTATGGTATTTT. The rearrangement joins TRBV27 to TRBJ2-3, with D possibly matching TRBD2 (6 bases). Germline V gene data show CDR1 as MNHEY and CDR2 as SMNVEV (reference sequence). The length of the CDR3 is 12 residues. The V and J ends lost 10 bases and 14 bases respectively, with 22 bases between them.

The CDR3 bases are TGTGCCAGCAGTGTCATACAGGGGAGTCGGGAGACCCAGTACTTC. This translates into CASSVIQGSRETQYF. The chain employs TRBV6-1 and TRBJ2-5, with 7 positions matching TRBD1. Germline trimming cut 4 bases from V and 5 bases from J; bases unmatched to any gene: 10. CDR3 length equals 15 residues. Germline CDR1 and CDR2: MNHNS and SASEGT.

The chain uses TRBV5-1 and TRBJ2-5, with 11 bases fitting TRBD2. This CDR3 is 15 amino acids long. Germline V lookup: CDR1 SGHRS, CDR2 YFSETQ. J gave up 1 base and V 7 bases, and 6 bases lay outside the gene matches. CDR3 sequence (DNA): TGCGCCAGCGAGCCGACTAGCGGGACCCAAGAGACCCAGTACTTC. It yields the protein CASEPTSGTQETQYF.

A word on this clone: This CDR3 is also generated by other DNA sequences in the sample. The J gene is TRBJ2-6, the V gene TRBV7-9; the D is unclear. This CDR3 is built from 15 residues. Germline CDR1 and CDR2: SEHNR and FQNEAQ (reference sequence). The V gene lost 2 bases and the J gene lost 0 bases, with 5 bases spanning the gap. The DNA of the CDR3 is TGTGCCAGCAGCTTATTTCTCTCTGGGGCCAACGTCCTGACTTTC. This sequence encodes CASSLFLSGANVLTF. Filled out from reference TRBV7-9 and TRBJ2-6, the complete variable domain reads DTGVSQNPRHKITKRGQNVTFRCDPISEHNRLYWYRQTLGQGPEFLTYFQNEAQLEKSRLLSDRFSAERPKGSFSTLEIQRTEQGDSAMYLCASSLFLSGANVLTFGAGSRLTVL.

The chain uses TRBV14 and TRBJ2-1, with 9 positions matching TRBD2. The J segment lost 10 bases and the V segment lost 7 bases, leaving 11 bases of the junction unmatched. The length of the CDR3 is 14 residues. Germline values: CDR1 SGHDN, CDR2 FVKESK. This chain's CDR3 is CASTPGGLAGEQFF. In DNA form, the CDR3 reads TGTGCCAGCACCCCGGGCGGGCTAGCGGGAGAGCAGTTCTTC.

The rearrangement links TRBV28 to TRBJ1-2; TRBD1 matches 8 bases. V lost 1 base and J lost 10; bases outside the gene matches: 14. There are 16 residues in the CDR3. Germline V CDR1 and CDR2: MDHEN, SYDVKM. CDR3 bases: TGTGCCAGCAGTTTATCCTCCTCCGGCCAGGGGGCGGACTACACCTTC. Translated, it gives CASSLSSSGQGADYTF.

This clone has more than one count but fewer than ten. The chain carries TRBV3-1 (or the pseudogene TRBV3-2) and TRBJ2-4, with 8 bases identical to TRBD2. This CDR3 is built from 15 residues. The germline CDR1 and CDR2 sequences are LGHDT and YNNKEL (reference sequence). Unmatched junction bases numbered 6, after V lost 0 bases and J lost 8 bases. CDR3 in DNA: TGTGCCAGCAGCCAAGAATACAGCGGGAGTTACATTCAGTACTTC. Amino acids: CASSQEYSGSYIQYF.

The CDR3 sequence: CASARTGFMHF. The CDR3 DNA reads as TGCGCCAGCGCTAGGACAGGGTTCATGCATTTT. The chain employs TRBV10-1 and TRBJ1-5, with 8 bases aligning to TRBD1. CDR1 is WNHNN and CDR2 is SYGVQD in the germline V gene (reference sequence). The CDR3 sequence is 11 residues long. The J segment lost 15 bases and the V segment lost 8 bases, leaving 9 bases of the junction unmatched.